The source of this T cell receptor (beta chain) is a study of shared clonotypes between healthy human individuals. Overall study: CD4 naive and memory got three plates each, CD8 naive two, CD8 memory one.

As to this clone: Antigen specificity is unknown. Additional DNA sequences in this sample encode the identical CDR3.

Produced via immunoSEQ multiplex PCR; TCRdb's table is partial and in-frame only. The data hold more than 1,200,000 clones, with 97% to 99% observed a single time. Findings and limits, study-wide: Shared clonotypes: about 5% naive CD4, about 3.5% naive CD8, 2.3% memory CD4, approximately 0.4% memory CD8.

Germline CDR1 SGHRS, CDR2 YFSETQ. V was shortened by 2 bases and J by 4 bases, with 8 bases between the two germline ends. The CDR3 is 13 residues long. Material: naive CD4+ T cells sorted from blood. Indicated subset: CD45RA+ positively selected. This sequence was found in a young man in good health. V is TRBV5-1 and J is TRBJ2-3; the D is unclear. CDR3 sequence (DNA): TGCGCCAGCAGCTTCGGCGGCGCAGATACGCAGTATTTT. It codes for CASSFGGADTQYF. The variable domain in full, completed from reference TRBV5-1 and TRBJ2-3, reads KAGVTQTPRYLIKTRGQQVTLSCSPISGHRSVSWYQQTPGQGLQFLFEYFSETQRNKGNFPGRFSGRQFSNSRSEMNVSTLELGDSALYLCASSFGGADTQYFGPGTRLTVL.